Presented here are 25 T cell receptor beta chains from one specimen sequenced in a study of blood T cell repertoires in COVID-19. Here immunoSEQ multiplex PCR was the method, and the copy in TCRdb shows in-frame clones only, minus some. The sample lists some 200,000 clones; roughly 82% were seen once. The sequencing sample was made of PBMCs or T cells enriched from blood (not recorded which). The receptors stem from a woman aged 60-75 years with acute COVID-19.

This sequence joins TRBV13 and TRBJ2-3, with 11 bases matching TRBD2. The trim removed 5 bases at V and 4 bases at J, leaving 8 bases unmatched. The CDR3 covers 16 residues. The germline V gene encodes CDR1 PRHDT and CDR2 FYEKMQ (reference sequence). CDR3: CASSRTGLAVADTQYF. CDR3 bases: TGTGCCAGCAGCCGAACGGGACTAGCGGTGGCAGATACGCAGTATTTT. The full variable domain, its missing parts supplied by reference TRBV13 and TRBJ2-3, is AAGVIQSPRHLIKEKRETATLKCYPIPRHDTVYWYQQGPGQDPQFLISFYEKMQSDKGSIPDRFSAQQFSDYHSELNMSSLELGDSALYFCASSRTGLAVADTQYFGPGTRLTVL.

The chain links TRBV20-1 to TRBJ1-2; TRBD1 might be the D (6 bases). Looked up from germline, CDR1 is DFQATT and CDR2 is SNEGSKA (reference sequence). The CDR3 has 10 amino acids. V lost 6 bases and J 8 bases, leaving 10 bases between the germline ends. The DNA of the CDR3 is TGCAGTGCCACAGGGATCGGCTACACCTTC. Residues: CSATGIGYTF.

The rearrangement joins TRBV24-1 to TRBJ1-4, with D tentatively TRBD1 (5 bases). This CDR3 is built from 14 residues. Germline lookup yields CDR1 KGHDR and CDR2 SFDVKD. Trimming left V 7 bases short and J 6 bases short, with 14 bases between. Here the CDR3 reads CATSPGRRDEKLFF. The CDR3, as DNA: TGTGCCACCAGCCCAGGGAGGAGGGATGAAAAACTGTTTTTT.

CDR3 nucleotides: TGTGCCAGCAGCCTAACAGGGGCGACCTACGAGCAGTACGTC. Encoded protein: CASSLTGATYEQYV. This chain uses TRBV7-2 with TRBJ2-7, with 7 nucleotides matching TRBD1. Germline trimming cut 5 bases from V and 2 bases from J; bases unmatched to any gene: 6. The CDR3 consists of 14 residues. Germline lookup yields CDR1 SGHTA and CDR2 FQGNSA.

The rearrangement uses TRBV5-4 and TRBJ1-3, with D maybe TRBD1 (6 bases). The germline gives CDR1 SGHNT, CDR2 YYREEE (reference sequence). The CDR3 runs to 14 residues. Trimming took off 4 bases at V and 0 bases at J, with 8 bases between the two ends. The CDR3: CASSLQGSGNTIYF. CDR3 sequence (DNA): TGTGCCAGCAGCCTACAGGGCTCTGGAAACACCATATATTTT.

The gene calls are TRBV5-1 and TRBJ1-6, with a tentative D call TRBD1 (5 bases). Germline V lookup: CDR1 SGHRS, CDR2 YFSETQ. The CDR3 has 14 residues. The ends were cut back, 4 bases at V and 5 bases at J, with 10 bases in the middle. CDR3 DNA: TGCGCCAGCAGCAACGGGGGAGATAATTCACCCCTCCACTTT. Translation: CASSNGGDNSPLHF.

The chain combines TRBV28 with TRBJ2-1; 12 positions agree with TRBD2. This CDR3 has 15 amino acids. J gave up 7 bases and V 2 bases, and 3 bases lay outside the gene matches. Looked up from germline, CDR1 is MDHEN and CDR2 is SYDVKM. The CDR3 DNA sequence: TGTGCCAGCAGTTTACTAGCGGGGGGGACTAATGAGCAGTTCTTC. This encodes CASSLLAGGTNEQFF. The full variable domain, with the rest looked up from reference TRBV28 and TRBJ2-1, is DVKVTQSSRYLVKRTGEKVFLECVQDMDHENMFWYRQDPGLGLRLIYFSYDVKMKEKGDIPEGYSVSREKKERFSLILESASTNQTSMYLCASSLLAGGTNEQFFGPGTRLTVL.

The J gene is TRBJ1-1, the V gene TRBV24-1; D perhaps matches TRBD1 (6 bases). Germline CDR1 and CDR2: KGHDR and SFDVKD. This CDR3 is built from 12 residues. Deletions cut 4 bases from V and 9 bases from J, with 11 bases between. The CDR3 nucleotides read TGTGCCACCAGTGACGCTACAGGGAAAGCTTTCTTT. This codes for CATSDATGKAFF.

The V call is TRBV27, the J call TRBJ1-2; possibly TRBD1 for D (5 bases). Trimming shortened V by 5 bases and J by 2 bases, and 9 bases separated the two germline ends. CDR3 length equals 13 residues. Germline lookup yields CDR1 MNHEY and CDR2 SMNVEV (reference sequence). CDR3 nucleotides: TGTGCCAGCAGTATGACAGTAAACTATGGCTACACCTTC. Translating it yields CASSMTVNYGYTF.

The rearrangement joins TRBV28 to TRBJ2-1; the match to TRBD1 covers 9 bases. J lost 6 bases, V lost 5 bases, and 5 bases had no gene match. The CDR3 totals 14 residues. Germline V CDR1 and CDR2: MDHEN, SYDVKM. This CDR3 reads CASSNPTGGNEQFF. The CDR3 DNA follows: TGTGCCAGCAGTAACCCGACAGGGGGCAATGAGCAGTTCTTC.

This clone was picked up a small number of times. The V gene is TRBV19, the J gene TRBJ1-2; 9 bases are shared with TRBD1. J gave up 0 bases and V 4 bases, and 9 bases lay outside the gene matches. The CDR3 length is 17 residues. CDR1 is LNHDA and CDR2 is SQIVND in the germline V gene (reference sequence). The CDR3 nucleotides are TGTGCCAGTAGTAGAGCCCGGGACAGGGTTACTAACTATGGCTACACCTTC. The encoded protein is CASSRARDRVTNYGYTF.

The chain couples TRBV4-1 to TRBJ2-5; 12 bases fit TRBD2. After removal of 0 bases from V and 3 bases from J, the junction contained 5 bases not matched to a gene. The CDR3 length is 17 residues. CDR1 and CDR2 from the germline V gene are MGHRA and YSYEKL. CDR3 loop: CASSQDWTSGIKETQYF. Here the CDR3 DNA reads TGCGCCAGCAGCCAAGATTGGACTAGCGGGATCAAAGAGACCCAGTACTTC.

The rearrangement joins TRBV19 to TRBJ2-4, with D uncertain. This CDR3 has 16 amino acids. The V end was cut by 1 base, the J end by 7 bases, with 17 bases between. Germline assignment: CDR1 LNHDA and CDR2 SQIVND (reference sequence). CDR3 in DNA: TGTGCCAGTAGTATAGGGAGAAGGTTCTCGGAGAACATTCAGTACTTC. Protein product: CASSIGRRFSENIQYF.

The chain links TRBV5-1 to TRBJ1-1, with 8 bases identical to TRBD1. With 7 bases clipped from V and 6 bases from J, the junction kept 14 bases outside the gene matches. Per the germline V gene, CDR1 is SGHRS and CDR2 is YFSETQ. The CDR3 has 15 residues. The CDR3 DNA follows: TGCGCCAGCCTGGATAGGACAGGGTTAGAAGCTGAAGCTTTCTTT. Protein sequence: CASLDRTGLEAEAFF.

CDR3 region: CASSNISPLSGRPAYEQYF. In DNA form, the CDR3 reads TGTGCCAGCAGTAATATTTCCCCCCTTAGCGGGAGGCCCGCCTACGAGCAGTACTTC. V usage is TRBV11-2 and J usage is TRBJ2-7; 10 bases are shared with TRBD2. V lost 6 bases to trimming and J lost 2 bases; unmatched junction nucleotides: 19. Germline V gives CDR1 SGHAT, CDR2 FQNNGV. The CDR3 loop spans 19 amino acids.

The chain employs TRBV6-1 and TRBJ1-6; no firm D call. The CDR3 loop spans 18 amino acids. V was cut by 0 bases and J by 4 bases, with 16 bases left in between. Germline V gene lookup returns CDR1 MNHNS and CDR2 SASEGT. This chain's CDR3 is CASSEALPGLSYNSPLHF. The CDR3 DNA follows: TGTGCCAGCAGTGAAGCGCTTCCAGGACTATCGTATAATTCACCCCTCCACTTT.

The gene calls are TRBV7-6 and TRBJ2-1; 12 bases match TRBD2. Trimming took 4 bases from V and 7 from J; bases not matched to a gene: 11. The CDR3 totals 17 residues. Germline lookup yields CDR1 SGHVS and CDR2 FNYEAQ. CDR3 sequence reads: CASSSRPSGRVVNEQFF. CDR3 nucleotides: TGTGCCAGCAGCTCTCGCCCTAGCGGGAGGGTAGTGAATGAGCAGTTCTTC.

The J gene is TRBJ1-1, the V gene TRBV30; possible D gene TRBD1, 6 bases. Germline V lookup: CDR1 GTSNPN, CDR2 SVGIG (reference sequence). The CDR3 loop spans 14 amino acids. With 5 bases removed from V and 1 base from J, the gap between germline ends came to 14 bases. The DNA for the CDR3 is TGTGCCTGGGGGGGGGCACCCTCGAACACTGAAGCTTTCTTT. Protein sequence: CAWGGAPSNTEAFF.

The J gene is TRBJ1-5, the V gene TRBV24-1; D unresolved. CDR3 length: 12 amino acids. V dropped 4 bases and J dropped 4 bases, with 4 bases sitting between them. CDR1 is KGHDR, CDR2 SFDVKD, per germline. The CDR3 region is CATSETNQPQHF. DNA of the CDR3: TGTGCCACCAGTGAAACAAATCAGCCCCAGCATTTT.

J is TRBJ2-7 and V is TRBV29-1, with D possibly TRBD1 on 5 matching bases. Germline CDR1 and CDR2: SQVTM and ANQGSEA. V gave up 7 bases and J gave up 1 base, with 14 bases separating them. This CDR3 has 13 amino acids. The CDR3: CSASRPGSYEQYF. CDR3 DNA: TGCAGCGCGAGTAGGCCAGGGTCCTACGAGCAGTACTTC.

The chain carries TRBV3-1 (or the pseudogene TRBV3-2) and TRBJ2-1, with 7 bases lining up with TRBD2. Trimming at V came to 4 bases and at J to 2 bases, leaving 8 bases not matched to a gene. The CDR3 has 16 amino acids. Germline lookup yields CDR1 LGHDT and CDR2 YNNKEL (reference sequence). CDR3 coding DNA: TGTGCCAGCAGCCCCCTACTGGCGGGGGCCTACAATGAGCAGTTCTTC. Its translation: CASSPLLAGAYNEQFF.

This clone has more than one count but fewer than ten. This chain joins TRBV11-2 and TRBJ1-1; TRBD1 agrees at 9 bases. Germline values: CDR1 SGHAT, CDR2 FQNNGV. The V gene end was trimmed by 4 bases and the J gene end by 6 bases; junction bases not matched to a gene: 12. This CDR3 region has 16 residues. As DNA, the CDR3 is TGTGCCAGCAGCTCATTAACAGGGGGCGCAGGTGCTGAAGCTTTCTTT. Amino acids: CASSSLTGGAGAEAFF.

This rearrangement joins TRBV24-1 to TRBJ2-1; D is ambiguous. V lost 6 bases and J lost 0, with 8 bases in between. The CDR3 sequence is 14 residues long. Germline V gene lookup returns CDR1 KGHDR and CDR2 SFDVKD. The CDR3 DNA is TGTGCCACCAGTTTTGGCGGCTCCTACAATGAGCAGTTCTTC. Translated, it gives CATSFGGSYNEQFF.

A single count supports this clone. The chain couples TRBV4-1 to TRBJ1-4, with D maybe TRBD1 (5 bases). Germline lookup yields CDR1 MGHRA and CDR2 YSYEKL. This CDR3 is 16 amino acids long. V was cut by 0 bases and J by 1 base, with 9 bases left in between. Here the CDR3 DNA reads TGCGCCAGCAGCCAAGAGCAGGGTGGAACTAATGAAAAACTGTTTTTT. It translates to CASSQEQGGTNEKLFF.

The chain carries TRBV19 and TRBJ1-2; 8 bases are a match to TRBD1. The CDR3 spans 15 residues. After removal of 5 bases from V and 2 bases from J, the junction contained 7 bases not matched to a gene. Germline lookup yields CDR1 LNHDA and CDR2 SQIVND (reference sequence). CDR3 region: CASSPGQGRNYGYTF. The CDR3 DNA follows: TGTGCCAGTAGTCCTGGACAGGGTAGAAACTATGGCTACACCTTC.